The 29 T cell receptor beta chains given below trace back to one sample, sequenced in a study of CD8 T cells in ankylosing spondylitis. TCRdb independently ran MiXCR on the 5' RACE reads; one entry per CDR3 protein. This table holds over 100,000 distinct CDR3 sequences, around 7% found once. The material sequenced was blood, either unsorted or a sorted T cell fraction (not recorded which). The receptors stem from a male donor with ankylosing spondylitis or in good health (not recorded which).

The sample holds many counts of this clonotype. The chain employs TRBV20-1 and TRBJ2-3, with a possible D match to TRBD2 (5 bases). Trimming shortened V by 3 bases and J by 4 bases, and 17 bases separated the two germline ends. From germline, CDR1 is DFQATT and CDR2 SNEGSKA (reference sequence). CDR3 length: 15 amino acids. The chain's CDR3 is CSASSVLGLADTQYF. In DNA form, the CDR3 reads TGCAGTGCTAGTAGCGTCCTCGGCTTGGCAGATACGCAGTATTTT.

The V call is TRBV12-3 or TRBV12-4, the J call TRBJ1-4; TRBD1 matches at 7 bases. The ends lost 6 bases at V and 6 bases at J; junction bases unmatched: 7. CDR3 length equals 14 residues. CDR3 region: CASSPQGRDEKLFF. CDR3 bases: TGTGCCAGCAGCCCACAGGGGAGGGATGAAAAACTGTTTTTT.

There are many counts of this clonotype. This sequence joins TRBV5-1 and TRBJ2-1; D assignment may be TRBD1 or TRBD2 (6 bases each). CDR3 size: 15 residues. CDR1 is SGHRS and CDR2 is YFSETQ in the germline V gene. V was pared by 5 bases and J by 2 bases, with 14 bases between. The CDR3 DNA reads TGCGCCAGCAGAGCGGCAGGGGAGGCCTACAATGAGCAGTTCTTC. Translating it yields CASRAAGEAYNEQFF.

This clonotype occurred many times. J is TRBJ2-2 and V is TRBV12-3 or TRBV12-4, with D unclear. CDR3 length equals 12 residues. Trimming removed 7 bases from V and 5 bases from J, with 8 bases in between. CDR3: CASTPMTGELFF. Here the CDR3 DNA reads TGTGCCAGCACCCCCATGACCGGGGAGCTGTTTTTT.

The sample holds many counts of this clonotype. CDR3 nucleotide sequence: TGCGCCAGCAGCTTGGCCCTAGCGGGAAGAGACACAGATACGCAGTATTTT. Protein product: CASSLALAGRDTDTQYF. The chain couples TRBV5-1 to TRBJ2-3, with TRBD2 identical over 9 bases. This CDR3 is 17 amino acids long. CDR1 and CDR2 from the germline V gene are SGHRS and YFSETQ. V was clipped by 0 bases and J by 2 bases; unmatched bases: 7.

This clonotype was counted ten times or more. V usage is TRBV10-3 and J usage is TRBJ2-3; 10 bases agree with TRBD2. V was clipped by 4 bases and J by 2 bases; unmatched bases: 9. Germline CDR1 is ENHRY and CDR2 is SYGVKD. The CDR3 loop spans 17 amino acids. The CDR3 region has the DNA TGTGCCATCAGTGCCTCAGGACTAGCGGACATCACAGATACGCAGTATTTT. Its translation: CAISASGLADITDTQYF.

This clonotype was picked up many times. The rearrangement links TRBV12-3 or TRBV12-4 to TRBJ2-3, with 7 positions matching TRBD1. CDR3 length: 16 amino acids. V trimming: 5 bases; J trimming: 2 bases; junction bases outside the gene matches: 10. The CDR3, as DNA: TGTGCCAGCAGTACTCGACAGGGAGTCTACACAGATACGCAGTATTTT. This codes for CASSTRQGVYTDTQYF.

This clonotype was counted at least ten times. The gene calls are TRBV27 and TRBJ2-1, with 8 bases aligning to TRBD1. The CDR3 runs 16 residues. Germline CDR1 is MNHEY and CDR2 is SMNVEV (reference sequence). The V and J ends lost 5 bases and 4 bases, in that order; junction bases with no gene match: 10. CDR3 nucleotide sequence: TGTGCCAGCAGTATTTCACAGGGGGACTTTTACAATGAGCAGTTCTTC. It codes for CASSISQGDFYNEQFF.

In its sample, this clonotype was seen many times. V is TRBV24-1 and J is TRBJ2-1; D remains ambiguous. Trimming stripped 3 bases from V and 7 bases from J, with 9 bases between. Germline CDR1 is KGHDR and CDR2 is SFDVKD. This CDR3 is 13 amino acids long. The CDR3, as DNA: TGTGCCACCAGTGATAATTGGGGTAATGAGCAGTTCTTC. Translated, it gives CATSDNWGNEQFF.

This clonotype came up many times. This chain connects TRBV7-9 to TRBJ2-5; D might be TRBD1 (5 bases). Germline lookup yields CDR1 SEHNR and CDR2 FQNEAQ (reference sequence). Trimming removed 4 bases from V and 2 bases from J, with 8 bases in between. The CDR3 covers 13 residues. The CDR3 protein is CASSSRQQETQYF. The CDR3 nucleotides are TGTGCCAGCAGCTCAAGACAGCAAGAGACCCAGTACTTC. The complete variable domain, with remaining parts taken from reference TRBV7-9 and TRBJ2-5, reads DTGVSQNPRHKITKRGQNVTFRCDPISEHNRLYWYRQTLGQGPEFLTYFQNEAQLEKSRLLSDRFSAERPKGSFSTLEIQRTEQGDSAMYLCASSSRQQETQYFGPGTRLLVL.

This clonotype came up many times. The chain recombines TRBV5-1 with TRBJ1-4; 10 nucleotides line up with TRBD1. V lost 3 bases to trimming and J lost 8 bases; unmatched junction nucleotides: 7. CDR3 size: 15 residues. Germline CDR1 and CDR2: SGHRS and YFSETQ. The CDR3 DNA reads TGCGCCAGCAGCTCAGCCGGGACAGGGGCGGAAAAACTGTTTTTT. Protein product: CASSSAGTGAEKLFF.

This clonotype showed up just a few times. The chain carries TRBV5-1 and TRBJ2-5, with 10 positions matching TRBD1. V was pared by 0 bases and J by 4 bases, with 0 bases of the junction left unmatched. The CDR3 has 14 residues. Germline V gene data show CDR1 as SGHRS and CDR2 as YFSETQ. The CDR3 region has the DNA TGCGCCAGCAGCTTGGGGACAGGGGGAGAGACCCAGTACTTC. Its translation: CASSLGTGGETQYF.

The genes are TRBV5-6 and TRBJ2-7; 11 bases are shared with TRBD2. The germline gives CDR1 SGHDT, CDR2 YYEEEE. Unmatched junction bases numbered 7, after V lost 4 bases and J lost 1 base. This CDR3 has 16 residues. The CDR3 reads CASSRGTSGFSYEQYF. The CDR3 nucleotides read TGTGCCAGCAGCCGGGGGACTAGCGGCTTTTCCTACGAGCAGTACTTC.

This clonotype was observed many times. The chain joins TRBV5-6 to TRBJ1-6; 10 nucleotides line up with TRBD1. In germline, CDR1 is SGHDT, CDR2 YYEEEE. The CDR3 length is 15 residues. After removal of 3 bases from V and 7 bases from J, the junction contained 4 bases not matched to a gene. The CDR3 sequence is CASSWGQGRNSPLHF. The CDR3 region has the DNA TGTGCCAGCAGCTGGGGACAGGGGAGGAATTCACCCCTCCACTTT.

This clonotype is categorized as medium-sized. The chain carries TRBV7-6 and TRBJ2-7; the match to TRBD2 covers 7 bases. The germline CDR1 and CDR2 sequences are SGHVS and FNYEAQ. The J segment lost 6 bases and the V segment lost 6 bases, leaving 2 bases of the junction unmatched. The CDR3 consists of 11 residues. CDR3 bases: TGTGCCAGCAGTCCGGGAGGCGAGCAGTACTTC. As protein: CASSPGGEQYF.

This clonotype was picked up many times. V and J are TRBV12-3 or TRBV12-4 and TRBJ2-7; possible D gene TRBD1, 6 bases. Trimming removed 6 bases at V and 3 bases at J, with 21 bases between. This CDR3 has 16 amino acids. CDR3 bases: TGTGCCAGCAGCCAACGCGGCGACAGGACACACTACGAGCAGTACTTC. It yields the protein CASSQRGDRTHYEQYF.

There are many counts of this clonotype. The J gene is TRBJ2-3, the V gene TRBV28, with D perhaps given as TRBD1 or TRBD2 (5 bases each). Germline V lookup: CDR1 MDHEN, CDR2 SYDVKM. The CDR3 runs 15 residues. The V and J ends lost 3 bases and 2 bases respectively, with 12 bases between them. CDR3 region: CASSFPPGLTDTQYF. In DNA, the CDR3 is TGTGCCAGCAGTTTCCCCCCGGGGCTCACAGATACGCAGTATTTT.

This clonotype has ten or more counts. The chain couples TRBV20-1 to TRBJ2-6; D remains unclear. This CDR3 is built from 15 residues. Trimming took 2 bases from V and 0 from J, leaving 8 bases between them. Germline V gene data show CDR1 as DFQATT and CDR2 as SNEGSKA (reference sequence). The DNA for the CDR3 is TGCAGTGCTAGATCTGTTTCCTCTGGGGCCAACGTCCTGACTTTC. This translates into CSARSVSSGANVLTF.

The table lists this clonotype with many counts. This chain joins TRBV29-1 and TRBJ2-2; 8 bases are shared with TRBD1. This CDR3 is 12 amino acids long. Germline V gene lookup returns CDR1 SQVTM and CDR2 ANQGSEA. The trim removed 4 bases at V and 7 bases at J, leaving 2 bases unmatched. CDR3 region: CSVGDRHGELFF. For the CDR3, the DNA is TGCAGCGTTGGGGACAGGCACGGGGAGCTGTTTTTT.

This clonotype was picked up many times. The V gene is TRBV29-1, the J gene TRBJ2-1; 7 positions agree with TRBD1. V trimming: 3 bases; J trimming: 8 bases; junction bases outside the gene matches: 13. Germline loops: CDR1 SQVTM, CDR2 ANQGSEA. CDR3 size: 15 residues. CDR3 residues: CSVDPRTGDRDEQFF. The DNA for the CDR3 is TGCAGCGTTGACCCCCGGACAGGAGATAGGGATGAGCAGTTCTTC.

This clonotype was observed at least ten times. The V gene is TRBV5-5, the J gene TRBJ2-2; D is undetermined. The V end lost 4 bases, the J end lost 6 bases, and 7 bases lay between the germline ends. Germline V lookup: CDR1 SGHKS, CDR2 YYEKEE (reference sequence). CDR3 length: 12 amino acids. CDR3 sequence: CASSPPSGELFF. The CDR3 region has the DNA TGTGCCAGCAGCCCCCCGTCCGGGGAGCTGTTTTTT.

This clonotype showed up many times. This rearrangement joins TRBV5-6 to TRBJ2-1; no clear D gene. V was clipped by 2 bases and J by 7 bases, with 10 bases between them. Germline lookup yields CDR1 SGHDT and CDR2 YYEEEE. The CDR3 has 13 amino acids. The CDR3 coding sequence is TGTGCCAGCAGCTTCGGCGGAGAAAATGAGCAGTTCTTC. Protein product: CASSFGGENEQFF.

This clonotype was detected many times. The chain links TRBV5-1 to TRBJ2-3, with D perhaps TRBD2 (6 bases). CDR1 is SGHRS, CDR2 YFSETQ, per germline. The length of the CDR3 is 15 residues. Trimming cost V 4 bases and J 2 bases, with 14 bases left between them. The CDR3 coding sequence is TGCGCCAGCAGCGAGGGACTTTCTAACACAGATACGCAGTATTTT. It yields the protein CASSEGLSNTDTQYF.

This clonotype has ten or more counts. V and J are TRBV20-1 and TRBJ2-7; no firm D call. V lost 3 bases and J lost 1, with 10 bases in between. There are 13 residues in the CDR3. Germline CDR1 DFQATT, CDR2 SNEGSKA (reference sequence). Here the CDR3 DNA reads TGCAGTGCTAGGGATAGAACTTCCTACGAGCAGTACTTC. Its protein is CSARDRTSYEQYF.

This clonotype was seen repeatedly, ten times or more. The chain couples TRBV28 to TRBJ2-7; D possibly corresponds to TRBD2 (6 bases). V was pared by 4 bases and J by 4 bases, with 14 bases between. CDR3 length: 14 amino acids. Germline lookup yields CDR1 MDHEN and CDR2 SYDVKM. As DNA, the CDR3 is TGTGCCAGCAGTTCGCCTCCACTAGCTTACGAGCAGTACTTC. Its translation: CASSSPPLAYEQYF.

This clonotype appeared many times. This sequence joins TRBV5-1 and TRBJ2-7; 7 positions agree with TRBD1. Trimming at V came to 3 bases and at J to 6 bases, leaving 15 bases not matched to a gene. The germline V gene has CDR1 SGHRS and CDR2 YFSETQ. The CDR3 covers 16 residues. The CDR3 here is CASSSAIGTAVSEQYF. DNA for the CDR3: TGCGCCAGCAGCTCGGCCATCGGGACAGCCGTCTCCGAGCAGTACTTC. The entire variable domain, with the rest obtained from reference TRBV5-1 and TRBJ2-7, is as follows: KAGVTQTPRYLIKTRGQQVTLSCSPISGHRSVSWYQQTPGQGLQFLFEYFSETQRNKGNFPGRFSGRQFSNSRSEMNVSTLELGDSALYLCASSSAIGTAVSEQYFGPGTRLTVT.

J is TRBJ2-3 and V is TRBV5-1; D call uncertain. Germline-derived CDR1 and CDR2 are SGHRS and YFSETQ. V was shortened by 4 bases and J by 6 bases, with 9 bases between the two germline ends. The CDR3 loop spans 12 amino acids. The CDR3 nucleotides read TGCGCCAGCAGCCCGACTCGGGATACGCAGTATTTT. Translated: CASSPTRDTQYF. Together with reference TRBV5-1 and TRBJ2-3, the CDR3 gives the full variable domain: KAGVTQTPRYLIKTRGQQVTLSCSPISGHRSVSWYQQTPGQGLQFLFEYFSETQRNKGNFPGRFSGRQFSNSRSEMNVSTLELGDSALYLCASSPTRDTQYFGPGTRLTVL.

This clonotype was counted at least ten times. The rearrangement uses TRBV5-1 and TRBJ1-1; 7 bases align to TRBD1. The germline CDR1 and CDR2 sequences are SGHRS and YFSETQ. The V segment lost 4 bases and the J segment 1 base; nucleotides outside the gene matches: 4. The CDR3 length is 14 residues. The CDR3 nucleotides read TGCGCCAGCAGCAAGGGACAGAAGAACACTGAAGCTTTCTTT. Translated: CASSKGQKNTEAFF.

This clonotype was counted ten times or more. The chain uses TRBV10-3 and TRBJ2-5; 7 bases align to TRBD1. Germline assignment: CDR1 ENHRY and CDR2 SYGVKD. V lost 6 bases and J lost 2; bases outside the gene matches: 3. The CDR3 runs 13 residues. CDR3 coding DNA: TGTGCCATCAGAGGGACAGATCAAGAGACCCAGTACTTC. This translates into CAIRGTDQETQYF.